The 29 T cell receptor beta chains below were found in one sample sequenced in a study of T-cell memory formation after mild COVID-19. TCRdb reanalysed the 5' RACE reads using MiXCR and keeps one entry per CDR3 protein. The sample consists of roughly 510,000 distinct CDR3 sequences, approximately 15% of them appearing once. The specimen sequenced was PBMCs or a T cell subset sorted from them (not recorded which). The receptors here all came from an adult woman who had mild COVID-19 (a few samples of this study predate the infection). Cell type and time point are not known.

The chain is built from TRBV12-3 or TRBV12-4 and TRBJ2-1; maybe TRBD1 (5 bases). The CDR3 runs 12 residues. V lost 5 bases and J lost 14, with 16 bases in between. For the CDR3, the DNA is TGTGCCAGCAGTAAAGACAGTTCGACCAAGTTCTTC. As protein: CASSKDSSTKFF.

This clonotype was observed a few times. For the CDR3, the DNA is TGTGCCAGCAGCTTAGATCCAACGCTGGAAGCTTTCTTT. Its translation: CASSLDPTLEAFF. J is TRBJ1-1 and V is TRBV11-2, with D unclear. V was trimmed by 0 bases and J by 8 bases, leaving 10 bases between them. The CDR3 is 13 residues long. Per the germline V gene, CDR1 is SGHAT and CDR2 is FQNNGV.

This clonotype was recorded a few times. The CDR3 region has the DNA TGTGCCAGCAGGAGAGGGGGCACAGATACGCAGTATTTT. It yields the protein CASRRGGTDTQYF. The chain employs TRBV12-3 or TRBV12-4 and TRBJ2-3; the D call may be TRBD1 or TRBD2 (5 bases each). V lost 6 bases to trimming and J lost 1 base, with 8 bases between them. CDR3 size: 13 residues.

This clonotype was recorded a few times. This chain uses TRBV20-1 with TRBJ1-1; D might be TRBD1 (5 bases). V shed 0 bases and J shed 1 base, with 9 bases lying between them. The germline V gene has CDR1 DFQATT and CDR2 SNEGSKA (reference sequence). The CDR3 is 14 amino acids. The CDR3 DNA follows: TGCAGTGCTAGAGATCCGGGGACGAACACTGAAGCTTTCTTT. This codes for CSARDPGTNTEAFF.

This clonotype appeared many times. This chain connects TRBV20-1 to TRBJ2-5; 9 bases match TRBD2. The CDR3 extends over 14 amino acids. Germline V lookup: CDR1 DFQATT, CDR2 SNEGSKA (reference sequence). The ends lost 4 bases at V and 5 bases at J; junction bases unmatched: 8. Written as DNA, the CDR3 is TGCAGTGCTAAGGAAGGGACTAGCAGGGAGACCCAGTACTTC. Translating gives CSAKEGTSRETQYF.

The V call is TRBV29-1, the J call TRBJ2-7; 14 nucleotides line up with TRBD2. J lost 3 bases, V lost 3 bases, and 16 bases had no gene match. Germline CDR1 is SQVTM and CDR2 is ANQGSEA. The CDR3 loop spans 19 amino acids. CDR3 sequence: CSVESGGTSGSGGGYEQYF. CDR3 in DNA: TGCAGCGTTGAGTCCGGCGGGACTAGCGGGAGCGGCGGAGGCTACGAGCAGTACTTC.

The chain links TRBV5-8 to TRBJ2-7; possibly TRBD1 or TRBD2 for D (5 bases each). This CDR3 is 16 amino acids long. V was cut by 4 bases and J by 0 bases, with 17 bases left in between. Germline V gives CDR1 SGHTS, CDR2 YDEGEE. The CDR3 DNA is TGTGCCAGCAGCGCGGGTAGGGGCATGAGCTCCTACGAGCAGTACTTC. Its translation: CASSAGRGMSSYEQYF.

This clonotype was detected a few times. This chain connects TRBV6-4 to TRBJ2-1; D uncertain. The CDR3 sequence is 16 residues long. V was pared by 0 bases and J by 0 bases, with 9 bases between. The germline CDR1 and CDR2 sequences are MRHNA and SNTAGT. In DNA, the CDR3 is TGTGCCAGCAGTGACTCGGGAAGGAGCTCCTACAATGAGCAGTTCTTC. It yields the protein CASSDSGRSSYNEQFF.

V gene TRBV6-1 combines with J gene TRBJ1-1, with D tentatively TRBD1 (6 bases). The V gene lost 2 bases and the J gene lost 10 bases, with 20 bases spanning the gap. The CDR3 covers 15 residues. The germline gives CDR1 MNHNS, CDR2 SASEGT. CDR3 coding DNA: TGTGCCAGCAGTGAATTGGGACATGGATTTACGGCAGCTTTCTTT. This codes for CASSELGHGFTAAFF.

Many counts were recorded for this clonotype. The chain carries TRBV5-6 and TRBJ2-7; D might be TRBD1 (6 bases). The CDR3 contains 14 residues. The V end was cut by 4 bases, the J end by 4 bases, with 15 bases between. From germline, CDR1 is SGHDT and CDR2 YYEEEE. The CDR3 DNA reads TGTGCCAGCAGCCTACGACAGGCCCCTTACGAGCAGTACTTC. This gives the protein CASSLRQAPYEQYF.

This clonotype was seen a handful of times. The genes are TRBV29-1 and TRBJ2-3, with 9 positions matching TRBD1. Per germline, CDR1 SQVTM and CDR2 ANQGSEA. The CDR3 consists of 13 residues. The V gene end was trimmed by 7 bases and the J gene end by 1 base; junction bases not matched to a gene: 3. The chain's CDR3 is CSARQGGTDTQYF. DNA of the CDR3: TGCAGCGCTAGACAGGGGGGCACAGATACGCAGTATTTT.

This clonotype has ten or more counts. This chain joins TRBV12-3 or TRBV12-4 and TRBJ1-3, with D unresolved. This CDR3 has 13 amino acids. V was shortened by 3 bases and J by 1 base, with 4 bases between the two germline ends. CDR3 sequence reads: CASSFSSGNTIYF. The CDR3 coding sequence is TGTGCCAGCAGTTTTTCTTCTGGAAACACCATATATTTT.

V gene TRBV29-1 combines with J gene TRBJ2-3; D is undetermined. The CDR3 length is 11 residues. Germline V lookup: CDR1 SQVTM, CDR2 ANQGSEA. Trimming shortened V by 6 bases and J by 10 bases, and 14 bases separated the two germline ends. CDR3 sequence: CSVTLEWSQYF. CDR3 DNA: TGCAGCGTGACCCTTGAGTGGTCGCAGTATTTT.

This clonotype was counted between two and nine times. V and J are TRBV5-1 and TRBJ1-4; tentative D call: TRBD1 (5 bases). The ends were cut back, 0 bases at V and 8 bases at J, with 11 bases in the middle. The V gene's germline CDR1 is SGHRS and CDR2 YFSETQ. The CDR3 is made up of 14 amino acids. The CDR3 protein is CASSLDQGKEKLFF. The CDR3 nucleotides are TGCGCCAGCAGCTTGGATCAGGGCAAGGAAAAACTGTTTTTT.

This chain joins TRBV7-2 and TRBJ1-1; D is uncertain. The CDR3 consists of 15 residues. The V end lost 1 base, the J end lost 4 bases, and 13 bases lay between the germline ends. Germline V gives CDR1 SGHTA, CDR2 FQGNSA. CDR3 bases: TGTGCCAGCAGCTTAGGAGCGGGGAGATTCACTGAAGCTTTCTTT. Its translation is CASSLGAGRFTEAFF.

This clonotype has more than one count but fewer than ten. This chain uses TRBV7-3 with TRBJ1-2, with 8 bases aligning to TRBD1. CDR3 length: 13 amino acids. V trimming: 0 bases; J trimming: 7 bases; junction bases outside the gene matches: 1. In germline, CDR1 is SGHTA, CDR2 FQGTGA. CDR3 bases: TGTGCCAGCAGCTTAACGGGGACAGGTGGCTACACCTTC. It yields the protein CASSLTGTGGYTF.

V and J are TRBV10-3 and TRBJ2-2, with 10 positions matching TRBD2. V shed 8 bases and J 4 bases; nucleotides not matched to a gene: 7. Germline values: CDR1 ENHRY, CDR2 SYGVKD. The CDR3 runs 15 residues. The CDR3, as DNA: TGTGCCATCGGAAGACTAGCGGGTATCACCGGGGAGCTGTTTTTT. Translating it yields CAIGRLAGITGELFF.

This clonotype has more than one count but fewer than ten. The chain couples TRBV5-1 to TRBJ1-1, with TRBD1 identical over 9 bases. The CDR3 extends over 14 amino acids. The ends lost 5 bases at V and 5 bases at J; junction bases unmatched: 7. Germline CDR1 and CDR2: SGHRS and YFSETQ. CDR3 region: CASRIPGTGTEAFF. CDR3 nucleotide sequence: TGCGCCAGCAGGATCCCCGGGACAGGGACTGAAGCTTTCTTT.

CDR3 loop: CASSLGTGASGNTIYF. CDR3 nucleotide sequence: TGTGCCAGCAGTTTAGGGACAGGAGCCTCTGGAAACACCATATATTTT. The chain couples TRBV12-3 or TRBV12-4 to TRBJ1-3, with TRBD1 matching 7 bases. Trimming took 1 base from V and 0 from J; bases not matched to a gene: 3. The CDR3 contains 16 residues.

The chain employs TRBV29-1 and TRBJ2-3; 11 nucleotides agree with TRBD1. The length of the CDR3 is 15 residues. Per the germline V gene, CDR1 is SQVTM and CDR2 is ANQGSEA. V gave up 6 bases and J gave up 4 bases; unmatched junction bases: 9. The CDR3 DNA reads TGCAGCGTGGGCCCAGGGACAGGGGGACCAGATACGCAGTATTTT. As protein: CSVGPGTGGPDTQYF.

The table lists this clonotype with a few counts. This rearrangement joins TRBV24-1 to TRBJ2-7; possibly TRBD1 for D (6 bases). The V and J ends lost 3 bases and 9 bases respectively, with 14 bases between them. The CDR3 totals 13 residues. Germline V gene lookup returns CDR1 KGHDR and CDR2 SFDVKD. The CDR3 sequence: CATSDERDNGQYF. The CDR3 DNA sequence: TGTGCCACCAGTGATGAACGGGACAACGGGCAGTACTTC.

Here the CDR3 DNA reads TGCGCCAGCAGCCATCCGGGACAGGGGGCGACAGATACGCAGTATTTT. Protein: CASSHPGQGATDTQYF. This chain joins TRBV4-1 and TRBJ2-3; 12 bases fit TRBD1. CDR3 length: 16 residues. Per the germline V gene, CDR1 is MGHRA and CDR2 is YSYEKL. V shed 3 bases and J 3 bases; nucleotides not matched to a gene: 4.

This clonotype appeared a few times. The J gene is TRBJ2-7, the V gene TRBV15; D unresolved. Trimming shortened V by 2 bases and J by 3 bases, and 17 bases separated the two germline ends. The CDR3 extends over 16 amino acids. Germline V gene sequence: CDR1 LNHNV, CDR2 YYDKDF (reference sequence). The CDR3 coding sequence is TGTGCCACCAGCAGAACTTCTCCGACCGCGCGCTACGAGCAGTACTTC. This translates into CATSRTSPTARYEQYF. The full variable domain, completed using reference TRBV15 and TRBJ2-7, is DAMVIQNPRYQVTQFGKPVTLSCSQTLNHNVMYWYQQKSSQAPKLLFHYYDKDFNNEADTPDNFQSRRPNTSFCFLDIRSPGLGDTAMYLCATSRTSPTARYEQYFGPGTRLTVT.

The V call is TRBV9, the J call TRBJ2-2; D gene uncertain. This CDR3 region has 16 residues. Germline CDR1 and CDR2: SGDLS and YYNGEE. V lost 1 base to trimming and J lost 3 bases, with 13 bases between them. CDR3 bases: TGTGCCAGCAGCGTAAGAGGCAGTCGAGACACCGGGGAGCTGTTTTTT. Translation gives CASSVRGSRDTGELFF.

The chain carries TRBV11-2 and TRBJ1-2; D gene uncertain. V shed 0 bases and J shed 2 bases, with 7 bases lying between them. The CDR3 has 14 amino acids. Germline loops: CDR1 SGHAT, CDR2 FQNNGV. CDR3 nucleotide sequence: TGTGCCAGCAGCTTAGAAAACAGCAACTATGGCTACACCTTC. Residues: CASSLENSNYGYTF.

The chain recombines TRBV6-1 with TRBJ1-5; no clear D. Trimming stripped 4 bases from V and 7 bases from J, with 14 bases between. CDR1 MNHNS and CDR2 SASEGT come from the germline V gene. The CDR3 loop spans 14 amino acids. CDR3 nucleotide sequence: TGTGCCAGCAGTGGGGAAATGGTTCGGCAGCCCCAGCATTTT. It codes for CASSGEMVRQPQHF.

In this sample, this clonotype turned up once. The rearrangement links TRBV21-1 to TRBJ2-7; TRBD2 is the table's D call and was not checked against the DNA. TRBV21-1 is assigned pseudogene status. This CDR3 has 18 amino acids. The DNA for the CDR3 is TGTGCCAGCAGCTCCCGAGGGGGGGTAGCGGGGGCCTCCTACGAGCAGTACTTC. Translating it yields CASSSRGGVAGASYEQYF.

CDR3 region: CASNRDGVAYEQYF. CDR3 DNA: TGTGCCAGCAATAGGGATGGTGTCGCCTACGAGCAGTACTTC. The rearrangement joins TRBV3-1 to TRBJ2-7; the D is unclear. The V end lost 7 bases, the J end lost 2 bases, and 15 bases lay between the germline ends. CDR1 is LGHDT, CDR2 YNNKEL, per germline (reference sequence). This CDR3 has 14 amino acids.

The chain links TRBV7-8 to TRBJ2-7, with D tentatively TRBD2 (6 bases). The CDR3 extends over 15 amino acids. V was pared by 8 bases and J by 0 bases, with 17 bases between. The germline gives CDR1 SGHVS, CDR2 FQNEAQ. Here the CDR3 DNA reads TGTGCCAGCTCCTCGTTGGGGGGTAACTCCTACGAGCAGTACTTC. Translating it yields CASSSLGGNSYEQYF.